This T cell receptor (beta chain) came from a study of T cells after yellow fever vaccination. 5'RACE template switching produced TCR cDNA carrying a universal primer site and UMIs. In TCRdb, the 5' RACE reads were re-called with MiXCR into one record per CDR3 protein. This repertoire shows a few hundred thousand distinct CDR3 sequences, around 7% found once; its top ten account for about 18%. This clonotype has ten or more counts. Antigen: not known. The junction differs from germline at one of its ends, possibly a read error. CDR3 length: 13 amino acids. Germline V gene data show CDR1 as SSHAT and CDR2 as FNYEAQ (reference sequence). Whole-study findings and limits: Peaking on day 5 versus 15, the secondary response was faster but weaker. Contamination of FACS-sorted repertoires by abundant clonotypes from the bulk population could occur. Post-booster samples contained most primary-vaccination clones (around 96% CD4, 70% to 90% CD8).

Sequenced material: PBMCs, taken around 45 days after the first yellow fever vaccination. The sequence was collected from a man aged 18 to 35 who received the YFV17D yellow fever vaccine. V is TRBV7-7 and J is TRBJ2-2, with D perhaps TRBD2 (5 bases). The CDR3 spells CASSSRGSGELFF. The CDR3 DNA reads TGTGCTAGCAGCTCTCGGGGATCCGGGGAGCTGTTTTTT. The whole variable domain, filled in from reference TRBV7-7 and TRBJ2-2, reads GAGVSQSPRYKVTKRGQDVTLRCDPISSHATLYWYQQALGQGPEFLTYFNYEAQPDKSGLPSDRFSAERPEGSISTLTIQRTEQRDSAMYRCASSSRGSGELFFGEGSRLTVL.